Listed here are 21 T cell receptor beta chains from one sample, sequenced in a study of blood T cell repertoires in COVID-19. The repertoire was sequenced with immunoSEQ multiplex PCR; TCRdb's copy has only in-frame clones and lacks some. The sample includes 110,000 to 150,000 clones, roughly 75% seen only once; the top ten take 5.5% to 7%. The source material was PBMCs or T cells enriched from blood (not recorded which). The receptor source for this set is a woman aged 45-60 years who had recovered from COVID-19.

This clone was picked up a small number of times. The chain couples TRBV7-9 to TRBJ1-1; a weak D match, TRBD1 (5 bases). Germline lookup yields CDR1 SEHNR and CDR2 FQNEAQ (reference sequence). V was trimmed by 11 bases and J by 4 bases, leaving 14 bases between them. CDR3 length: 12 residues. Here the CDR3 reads CAGGGRGTEAFF. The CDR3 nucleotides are TGTGCCGGAGGAGGGAGGGGCACTGAAGCTTTCTTT. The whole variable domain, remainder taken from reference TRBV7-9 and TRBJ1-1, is DTGVSQNPRHKITKRGQNVTFRCDPISEHNRLYWYRQTLGQGPEFLTYFQNEAQLEKSRLLSDRFSAERPKGSFSTLEIQRTEQGDSAMYLCAGGGRGTEAFFGQGTRLTVV.

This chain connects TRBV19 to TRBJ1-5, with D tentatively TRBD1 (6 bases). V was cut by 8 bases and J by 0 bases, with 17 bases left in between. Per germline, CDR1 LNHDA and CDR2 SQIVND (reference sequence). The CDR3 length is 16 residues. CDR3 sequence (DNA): TGTGCCAGTCAATTTTCAGGGGCCCTTAGCAATCAGCCCCAGCATTTT. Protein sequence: CASQFSGALSNQPQHF.

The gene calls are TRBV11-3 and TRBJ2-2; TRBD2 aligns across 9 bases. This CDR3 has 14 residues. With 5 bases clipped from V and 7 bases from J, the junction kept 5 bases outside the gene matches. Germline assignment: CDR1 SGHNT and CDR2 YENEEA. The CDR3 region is CASSPRLADGELFF. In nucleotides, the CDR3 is TGTGCCAGCAGCCCAAGACTAGCGGACGGGGAGCTGTTTTTT.

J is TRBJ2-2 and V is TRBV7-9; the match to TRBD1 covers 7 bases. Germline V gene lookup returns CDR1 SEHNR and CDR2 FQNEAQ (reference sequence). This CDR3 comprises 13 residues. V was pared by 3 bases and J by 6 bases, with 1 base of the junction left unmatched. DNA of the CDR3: TGTGCCAGCAGCTTCCAGGGGGCCGGGGAGCTGTTTTTT. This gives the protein CASSFQGAGELFF.

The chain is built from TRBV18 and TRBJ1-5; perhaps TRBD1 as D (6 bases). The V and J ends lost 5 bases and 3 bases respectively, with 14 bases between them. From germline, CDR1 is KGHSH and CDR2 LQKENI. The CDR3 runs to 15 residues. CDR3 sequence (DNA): TGTGCCAGCTCAAATGGACAGACCGCCAATCAGCCCCAGCATTTT. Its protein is CASSNGQTANQPQHF.

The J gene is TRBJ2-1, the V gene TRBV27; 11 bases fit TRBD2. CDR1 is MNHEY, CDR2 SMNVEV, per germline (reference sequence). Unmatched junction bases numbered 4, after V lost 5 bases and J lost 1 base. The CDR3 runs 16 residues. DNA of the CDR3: TGTGCCAGCAGTGTCCGACTAGCGGGGTCCTACAATGAGCAGTTCTTC. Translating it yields CASSVRLAGSYNEQFF.

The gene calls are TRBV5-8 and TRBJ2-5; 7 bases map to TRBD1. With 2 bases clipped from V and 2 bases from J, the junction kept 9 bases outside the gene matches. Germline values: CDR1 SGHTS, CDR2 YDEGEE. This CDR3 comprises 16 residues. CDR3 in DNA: TGTGCCAGCAGCTTATATAAGGGGGCAGGTCAAGAGACCCAGTACTTC. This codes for CASSLYKGAGQETQYF.

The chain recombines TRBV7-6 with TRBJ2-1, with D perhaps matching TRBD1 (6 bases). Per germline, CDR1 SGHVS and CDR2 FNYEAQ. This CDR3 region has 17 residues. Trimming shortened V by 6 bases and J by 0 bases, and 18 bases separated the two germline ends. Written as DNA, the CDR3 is TGTGCCAGCAGTCTTGGTGAGGGGGTCGCCTCCTACAATGAGCAGTTCTTC. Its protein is CASSLGEGVASYNEQFF.

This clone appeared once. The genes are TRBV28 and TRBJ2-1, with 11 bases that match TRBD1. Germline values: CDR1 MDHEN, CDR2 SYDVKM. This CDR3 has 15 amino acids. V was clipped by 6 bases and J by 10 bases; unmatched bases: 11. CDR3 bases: TGTGCCAGCAGGCCGCTGGGACAGGGGGTGAGGGAGCAGTTCTTC. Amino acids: CASRPLGQGVREQFF.

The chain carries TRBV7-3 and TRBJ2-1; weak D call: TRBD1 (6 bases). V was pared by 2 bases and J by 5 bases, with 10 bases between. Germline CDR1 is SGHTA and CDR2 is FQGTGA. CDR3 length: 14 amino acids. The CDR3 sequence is CASSLARDNNEQFF. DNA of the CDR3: TGTGCCAGCAGCTTAGCCAGGGACAACAATGAGCAGTTCTTC.

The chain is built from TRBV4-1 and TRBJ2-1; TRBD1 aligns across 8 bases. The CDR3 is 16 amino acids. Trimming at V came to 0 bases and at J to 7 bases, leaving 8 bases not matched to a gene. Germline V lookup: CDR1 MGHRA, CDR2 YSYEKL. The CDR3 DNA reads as TGCGCCAGCAGCCAAGATACAGGGGGGACGAGGAATGAGCAGTTCTTC. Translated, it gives CASSQDTGGTRNEQFF.

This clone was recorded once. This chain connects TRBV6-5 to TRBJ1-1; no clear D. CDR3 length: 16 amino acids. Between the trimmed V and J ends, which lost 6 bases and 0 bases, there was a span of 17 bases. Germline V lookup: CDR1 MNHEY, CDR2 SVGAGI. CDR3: CASRYISGRMNTEAFF. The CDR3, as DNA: TGTGCCAGCAGATACATTTCGGGAAGAATGAACACTGAAGCTTTCTTT.

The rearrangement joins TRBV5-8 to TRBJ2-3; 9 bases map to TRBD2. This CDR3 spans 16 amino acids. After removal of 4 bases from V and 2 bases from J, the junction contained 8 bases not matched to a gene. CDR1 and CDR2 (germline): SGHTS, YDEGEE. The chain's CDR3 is CASSGSGTSYTDTQYF. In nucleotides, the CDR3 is TGTGCCAGCAGCGGATCCGGGACTAGCTACACAGATACGCAGTATTTT.

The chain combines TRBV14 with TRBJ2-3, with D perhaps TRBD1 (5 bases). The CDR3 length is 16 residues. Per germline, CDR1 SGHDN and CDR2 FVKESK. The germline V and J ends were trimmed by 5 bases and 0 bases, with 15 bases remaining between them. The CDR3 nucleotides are TGTGCCAGCAGCTCCTCGACAGTCACTAGCACAGATACGCAGTATTTT. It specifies CASSSSTVTSTDTQYF.

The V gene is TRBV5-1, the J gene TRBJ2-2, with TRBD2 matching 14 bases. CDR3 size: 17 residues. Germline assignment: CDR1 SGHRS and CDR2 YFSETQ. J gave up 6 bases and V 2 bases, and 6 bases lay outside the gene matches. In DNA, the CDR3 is TGCGCCAGCAGCTTTATACCGGGACTAGCGGGGGCCGGGGAGCTGTTTTTT. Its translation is CASSFIPGLAGAGELFF.

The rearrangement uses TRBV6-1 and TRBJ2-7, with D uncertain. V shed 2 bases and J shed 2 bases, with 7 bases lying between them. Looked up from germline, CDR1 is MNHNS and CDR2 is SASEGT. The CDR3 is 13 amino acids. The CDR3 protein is CASSERVTYEQYV. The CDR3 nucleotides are TGTGCCAGCAGTGAACGGGTTACCTACGAGCAGTACGTC.

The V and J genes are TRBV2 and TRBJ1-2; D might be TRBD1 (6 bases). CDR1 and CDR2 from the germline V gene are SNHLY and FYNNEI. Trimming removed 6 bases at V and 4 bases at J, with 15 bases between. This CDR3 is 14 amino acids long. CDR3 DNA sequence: TGTGCCAGCAGGGACAGCCTAGGAGGCTATGGCTACACCTTC. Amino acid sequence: CASRDSLGGYGYTF. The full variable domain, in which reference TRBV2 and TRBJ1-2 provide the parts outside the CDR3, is EPEVTQTPSHQVTQMGQEVILRCVPISNHLYFYWYRQILGQKVEFLVSFYNNEISEKSEIFDDQFSVERPDGSNFTLKIRSTKLEDSAMYFCASRDSLGGYGYTFGSGTRLTVV.

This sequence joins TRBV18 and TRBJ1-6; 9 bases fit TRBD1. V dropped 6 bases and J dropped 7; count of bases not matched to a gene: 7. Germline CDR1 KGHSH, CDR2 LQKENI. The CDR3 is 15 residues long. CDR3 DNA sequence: TGTGCCAGCTCCCCAGGACAGGGGCCAAATTCACCCCTCCACTTT. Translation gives CASSPGQGPNSPLHF.

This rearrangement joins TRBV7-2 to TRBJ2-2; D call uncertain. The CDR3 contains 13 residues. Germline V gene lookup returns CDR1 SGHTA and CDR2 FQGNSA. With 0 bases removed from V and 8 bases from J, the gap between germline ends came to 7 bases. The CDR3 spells CASSLASLGELFF. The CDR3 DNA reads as TGTGCCAGCAGCTTAGCCTCCTTAGGGGAGCTGTTTTTT.

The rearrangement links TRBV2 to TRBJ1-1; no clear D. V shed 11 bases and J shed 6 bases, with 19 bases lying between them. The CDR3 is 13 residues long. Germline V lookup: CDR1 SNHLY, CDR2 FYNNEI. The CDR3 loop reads CASLLFEDAEAFF. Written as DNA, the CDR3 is TGTGCCTCTCTTCTATTTGAGGATGCTGAAGCTTTCTTT.

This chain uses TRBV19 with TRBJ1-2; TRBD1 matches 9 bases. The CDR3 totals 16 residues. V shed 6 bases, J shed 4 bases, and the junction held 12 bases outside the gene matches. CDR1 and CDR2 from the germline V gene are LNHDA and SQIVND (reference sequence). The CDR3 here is CASRRGLGQGFYGYTF. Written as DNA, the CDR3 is TGTGCCAGTAGGAGGGGCCTGGGACAGGGCTTCTATGGCTACACCTTC.